This passage covers 20 T cell receptor beta chains from one sample sequenced in a study of T cells in Graves' hyperthyroidism and ophthalmopathy. The source material, RNA transcripts, was used to amplify TCR beta CDR3 regions. Using the HTBI primer set, a first-round RT-PCR was run on the TCR CDR3. One entry per CDR3 protein results from TCRdb running MiXCR on the multiplex PCR reads. Of roughly 500,000 distinct CDR3 sequences in the sample, about half were seen once. The source material was peripheral blood or thyroid tissue (not recorded which). These receptors were collected from an adult woman with Graves' disease, either hyperthyroidism or ophthalmopathy (not recorded which).

The count of this clonotype is one. The chain carries TRBV20-1 and TRBJ1-1, with D uncertain. CDR3 length: 14 residues. V lost 5 bases and J 5 bases, leaving 18 bases between the germline ends. CDR1 is DFQATT and CDR2 is SNEGSKA in the germline V gene (reference sequence). CDR3 sequence (DNA): TGCAGTGCTCAGGCGGGCGTTGACCGAACTGAAGCTTTCTTT. Protein: CSAQAGVDRTEAFF.

The genes are TRBV29-1 and TRBJ2-5, with D possibly TRBD1 on 5 matching bases. Deletions cut 5 bases from V and 4 bases from J, with 11 bases between. The CDR3 sequence is 12 residues long. Germline V CDR1 and CDR2: SQVTM, ANQGSEA. The CDR3, as DNA: TGCAGCGTTTCTAGAGACAGAGAGACCCAGTACTTC. This encodes CSVSRDRETQYF.

This chain connects TRBV5-1 to TRBJ1-4, with D perhaps matching TRBD1 (6 bases). V was cut by 0 bases and J by 8 bases, with 8 bases left in between. The CDR3 sequence is 13 residues long. CDR1 is SGHRS, CDR2 YFSETQ, per germline. This chain's CDR3 is CASSLATGEKLFF. The CDR3 DNA reads TGCGCCAGCAGCTTGGCCACAGGGGAAAAACTGTTTTTT.

The gene calls are TRBV24-1 and TRBJ1-2; 7 bases agree with TRBD1. The CDR3 has 15 residues. Germline trimming cut 4 bases from V and 5 bases from J; bases unmatched to any gene: 9. Germline assignment: CDR1 KGHDR and CDR2 SFDVKD. The DNA of the CDR3 is TGTGCCACCAGTGAGGCCGGGACAGTGTATTATGGCTACACCTTC. It yields the protein CATSEAGTVYYGYTF.

This clonotype was seen many times. V usage is TRBV6-5 and J usage is TRBJ2-7; TRBD1 matches 9 bases. The CDR3 has 14 amino acids. The junction had 4 bases not matched to a gene; V was cut back by 4 bases and J by 3 bases. Germline assignment: CDR1 MNHEY and CDR2 SVGAGI. CDR3 protein: CASSLDRGGYEQYF. The CDR3 region has the DNA TGTGCCAGCAGTTTGGACAGGGGCGGCTACGAGCAGTACTTC.

The V and J genes are TRBV20-1 and TRBJ2-7; D not resolved. Gene TRBJ2-5 matches the end of the DNA better, so the J call may be wrong. This CDR3 has 16 amino acids. The germline CDR1 and CDR2 sequences are DFQATT and SNEGSKA (reference sequence). DNA for the CDR3: TGCAGTGCTAGGAGTTGGAGAGACTTGATGGGAGAGACCCAGTACTTC. It encodes CSARSWRDLMGETQYF.

The chain links TRBV7-2 to TRBJ2-1, with D hard to call. V lost 5 bases to trimming and J lost 7 bases, with 12 bases between them. Germline V lookup: CDR1 SGHTA, CDR2 FQGNSA. The CDR3 sequence is 13 residues long. The CDR3 is CASSDRVENEQFF. The CDR3 DNA is TGTGCCAGCAGCGACCGTGTTGAGAATGAGCAGTTCTTC.

In this sample, this clonotype turned up a few times. V is TRBV20-1 and J is TRBJ1-5; TRBD1 matches 8 bases. This CDR3 contains 16 residues. Germline CDR1 is DFQATT and CDR2 is SNEGSKA (reference sequence). Trimming at V came to 6 bases and at J to 0 bases, leaving 10 bases not matched to a gene. CDR3 sequence (DNA): TGCAGTGCGAATACCGGGACAGGACATAGCAATCAGCCCCAGCATTTT. Translating gives CSANTGTGHSNQPQHF.

The count of this clonotype is one. The V and J genes are TRBV7-2 and TRBJ1-6; a weak D match, TRBD1 (5 bases). The CDR3 sequence is 16 residues long. Germline V gene data show CDR1 as SGHTA and CDR2 as FQGNSA. V dropped 5 bases and J dropped 10 bases, with 21 bases sitting between them. The CDR3 loop reads CASSTRNQGPGSPLHF. The CDR3 DNA follows: TGTGCCAGCAGCACGAGAAATCAGGGACCAGGGTCACCCCTCCACTTT.

This clonotype has at least ten counts. The V gene is TRBV19, the J gene TRBJ1-3, with TRBD1 identical over 7 bases. The V and J ends lost 4 bases and 1 base, in that order; junction bases with no gene match: 13. CDR1 is LNHDA, CDR2 SQIVND, per germline (reference sequence). The CDR3 totals 18 residues. CDR3: CASSTLPGQPQSGNTIYF. DNA of the CDR3: TGTGCCAGTAGTACCCTACCGGGACAGCCTCAATCTGGAAACACCATATATTTT. Together with reference TRBV19 and TRBJ1-3, the CDR3 gives the full variable domain: DGGITQSPKYLFRKEGQNVTLSCEQNLNHDAMYWYRQDPGQGLRLIYYSQIVNDFQKGDIAEGYSVSREKKESFPLTVTSAQKNPTAFYLCASSTLPGQPQSGNTIYFGEGSWLTVV.

The genes are TRBV20-1 and TRBJ1-1; tentative D call: TRBD1 (5 bases). The length of the CDR3 is 9 residues. Trimming left V 6 bases short and J 10 bases short, with 9 bases between. The germline V gene has CDR1 DFQATT and CDR2 SNEGSKA (reference sequence). For the CDR3, the DNA is TGCAGTGCGAGGGGACTAGCTTTCTTT. It encodes CSARGLAFF.

The V and J genes are TRBV10-3 and TRBJ1-2; TRBD1 aligns across 8 bases. V shed 4 bases, J shed 4 bases, and the junction held 5 bases outside the gene matches. Germline V lookup: CDR1 ENHRY, CDR2 SYGVKD. This CDR3 has 14 amino acids. The CDR3 region has the DNA TGTGCCATCAGTGGCCCCGGGACAGGCTATGGCTACACCTTC. Protein: CAISGPGTGYGYTF.

V and J are TRBV20-1 and TRBJ2-7; no reliable D call. In germline, CDR1 is DFQATT, CDR2 SNEGSKA (reference sequence). The CDR3 is 13 amino acids. The V and J ends lost 3 bases and 6 bases respectively, with 15 bases between them. CDR3 sequence: CSARSRPPGEQYF. CDR3 DNA sequence: TGCAGTGCTAGGTCGCGGCCGCCGGGCGAGCAGTACTTC.

This clonotype was recorded many times. The J gene is TRBJ1-1, the V gene TRBV5-6; D gene unclear. Per the germline V gene, CDR1 is SGHDT and CDR2 is YYEEEE. V was trimmed by 4 bases and J by 1 base, leaving 8 bases between them. The CDR3 sequence is 13 residues long. For the CDR3, the DNA is TGTGCCAGCAGCCGGACGCAGAACACTGAAGCTTTCTTT. This translates into CASSRTQNTEAFF.

This clonotype was observed at least ten times. V is TRBV7-9 and J is TRBJ1-6, with a weak D call TRBD1 (6 bases). With 5 bases removed from V and 5 bases from J, the gap between germline ends came to 10 bases. Germline-derived CDR1 and CDR2 are SEHNR and FQNEAQ (reference sequence). The CDR3 sequence is 14 residues long. The CDR3 DNA reads as TGTGCCAGCAGCACCGGGACAAATAATTCACCCCTCCACTTT. This codes for CASSTGTNNSPLHF.

This clonotype has more than one count but fewer than ten. The rearrangement links TRBV30 to TRBJ2-7; 10 nucleotides agree with TRBD1. CDR1 is GTSNPN, CDR2 SVGIG, per germline (reference sequence). The CDR3 is 15 amino acids. V was pared by 2 bases and J by 5 bases, with 9 bases of the junction left unmatched. CDR3 nucleotides: TGTGCCTGGAGTCCTAAAGACAGGGGGCTCAACGAGCAGTACTTC. This encodes CAWSPKDRGLNEQYF.

V and J are TRBV5-1 and TRBJ2-7; a possible D gene is TRBD1 (5 bases). Germline V gene lookup returns CDR1 SGHRS and CDR2 YFSETQ. The CDR3 runs 15 residues. With 2 bases removed from V and 3 bases from J, the gap between germline ends came to 15 bases. The CDR3 here is CASSFGTGKVYEQYF. The CDR3, as DNA: TGCGCCAGCAGCTTCGGAACAGGAAAAGTCTACGAGCAGTACTTC. The full variable domain, with the rest looked up from reference TRBV5-1 and TRBJ2-7, is KAGVTQTPRYLIKTRGQQVTLSCSPISGHRSVSWYQQTPGQGLQFLFEYFSETQRNKGNFPGRFSGRQFSNSRSEMNVSTLELGDSALYLCASSFGTGKVYEQYFGPGTRLTVT.

This clonotype has at least ten counts. This may stem from a read error, because a much larger clone lies one nucleotide away. J is TRBJ2-7 and V is TRBV7-9, with D unresolved. CDR1 and CDR2 from the germline V gene are SEHNR and FQNEAQ (reference sequence). The V end lost 7 bases, the J end lost 2 bases, and 6 bases lay between the germline ends. This CDR3 has 11 residues. The CDR3 sequence: CASTSAYEQYF. CDR3 sequence (DNA): TGTGCCAGCACCTCCGCCTACGAGCAGTACTTC.

This clonotype has at least ten counts. In DNA, the CDR3 is TGTGCCACCAGTGCGTTGACAATAGATACGCAGTATTTT. It is translated as CATSALTIDTQYF. V and J are TRBV24-1 and TRBJ2-3; D remains unclear. The CDR3 has 13 residues. Germline V gene data show CDR1 as KGHDR and CDR2 as SFDVKD. V gave up 5 bases and J gave up 5 bases, with 10 bases separating them.

This clonotype has only a few counts. The chain recombines TRBV29-1 with TRBJ1-2; D uncertain. Per germline, CDR1 SQVTM and CDR2 ANQGSEA. CDR3 length: 12 residues. Between the trimmed V and J ends, which lost 0 bases and 8 bases, there was a span of 10 bases. The CDR3 sequence: CSVEDHRVGYTF. The CDR3 nucleotides are TGCAGCGTTGAAGACCACCGGGTCGGCTACACCTTC. Full variable domain (remainder filled in from reference TRBV29-1 and TRBJ1-2): SAVISQKPSRDICQRGTSLTIQCQVDSQVTMMFWYRQQPGQSLTLIATANQGSEATYESGFVIDKFPISRPNLTFSTLTVSNMSPEDSSIYLCSVEDHRVGYTFGSGTRLTVV.